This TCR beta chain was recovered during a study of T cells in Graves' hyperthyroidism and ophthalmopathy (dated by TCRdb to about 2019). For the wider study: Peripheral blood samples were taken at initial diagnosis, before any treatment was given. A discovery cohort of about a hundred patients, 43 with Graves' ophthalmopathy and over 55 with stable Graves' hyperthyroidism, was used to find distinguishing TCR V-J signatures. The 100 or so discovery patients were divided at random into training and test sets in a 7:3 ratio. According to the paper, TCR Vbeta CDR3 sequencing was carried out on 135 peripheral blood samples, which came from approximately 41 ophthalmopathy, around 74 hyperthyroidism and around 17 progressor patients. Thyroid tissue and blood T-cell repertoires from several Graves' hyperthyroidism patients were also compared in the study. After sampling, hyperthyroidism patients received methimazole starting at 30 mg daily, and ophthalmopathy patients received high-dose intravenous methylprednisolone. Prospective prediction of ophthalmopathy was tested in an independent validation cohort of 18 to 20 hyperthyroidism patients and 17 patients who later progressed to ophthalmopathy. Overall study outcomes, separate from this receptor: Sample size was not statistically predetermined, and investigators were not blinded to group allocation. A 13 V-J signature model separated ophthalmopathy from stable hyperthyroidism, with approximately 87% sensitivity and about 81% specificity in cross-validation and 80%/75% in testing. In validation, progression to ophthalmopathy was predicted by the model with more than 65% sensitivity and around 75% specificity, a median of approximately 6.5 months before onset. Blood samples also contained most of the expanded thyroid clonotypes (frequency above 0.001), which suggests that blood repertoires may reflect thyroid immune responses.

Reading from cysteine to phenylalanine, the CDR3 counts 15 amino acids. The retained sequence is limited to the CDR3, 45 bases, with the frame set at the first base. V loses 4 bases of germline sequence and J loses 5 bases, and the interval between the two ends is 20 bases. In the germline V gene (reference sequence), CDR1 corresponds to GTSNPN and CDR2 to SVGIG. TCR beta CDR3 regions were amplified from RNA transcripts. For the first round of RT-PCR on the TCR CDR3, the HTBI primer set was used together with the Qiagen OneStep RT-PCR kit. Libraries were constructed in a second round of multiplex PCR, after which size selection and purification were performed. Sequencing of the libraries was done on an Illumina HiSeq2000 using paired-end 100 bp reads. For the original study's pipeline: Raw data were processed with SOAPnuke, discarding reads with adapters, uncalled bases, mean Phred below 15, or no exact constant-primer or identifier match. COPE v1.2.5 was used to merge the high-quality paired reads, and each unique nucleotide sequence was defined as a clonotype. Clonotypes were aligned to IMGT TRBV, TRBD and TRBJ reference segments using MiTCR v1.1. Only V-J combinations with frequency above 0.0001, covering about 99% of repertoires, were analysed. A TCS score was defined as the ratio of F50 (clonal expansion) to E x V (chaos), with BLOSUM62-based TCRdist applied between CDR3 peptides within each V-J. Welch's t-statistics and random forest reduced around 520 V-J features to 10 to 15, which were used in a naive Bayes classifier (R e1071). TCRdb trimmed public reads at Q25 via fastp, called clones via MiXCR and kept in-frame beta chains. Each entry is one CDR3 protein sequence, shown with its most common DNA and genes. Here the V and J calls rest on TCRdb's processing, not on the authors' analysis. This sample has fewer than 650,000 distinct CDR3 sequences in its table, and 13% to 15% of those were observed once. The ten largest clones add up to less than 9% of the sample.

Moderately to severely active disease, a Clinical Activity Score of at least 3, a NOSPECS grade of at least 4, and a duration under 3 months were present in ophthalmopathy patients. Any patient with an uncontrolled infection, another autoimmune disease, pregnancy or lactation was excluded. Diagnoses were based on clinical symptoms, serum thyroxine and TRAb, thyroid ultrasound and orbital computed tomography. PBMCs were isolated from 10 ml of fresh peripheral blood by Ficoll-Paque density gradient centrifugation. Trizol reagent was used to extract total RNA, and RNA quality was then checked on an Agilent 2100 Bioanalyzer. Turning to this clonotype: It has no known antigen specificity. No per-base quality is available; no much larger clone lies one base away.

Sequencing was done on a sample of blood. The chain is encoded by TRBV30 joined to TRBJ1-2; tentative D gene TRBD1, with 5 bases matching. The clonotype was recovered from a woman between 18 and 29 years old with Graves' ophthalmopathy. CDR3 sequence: CAWTRDGLQGYGYTF. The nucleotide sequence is TGTGCCTGGACCAGGGACGGACTGCAGGGATATGGCTACACCTTC.